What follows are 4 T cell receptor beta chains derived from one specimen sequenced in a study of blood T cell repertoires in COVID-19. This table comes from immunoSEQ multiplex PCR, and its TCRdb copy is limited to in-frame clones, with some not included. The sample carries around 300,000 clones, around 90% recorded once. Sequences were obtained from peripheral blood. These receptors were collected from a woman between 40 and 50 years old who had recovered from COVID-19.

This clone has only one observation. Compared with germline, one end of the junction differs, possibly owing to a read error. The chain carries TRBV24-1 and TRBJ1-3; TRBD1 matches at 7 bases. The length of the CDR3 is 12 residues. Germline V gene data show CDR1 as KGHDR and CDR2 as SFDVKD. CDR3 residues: CATSDQTGKRTF. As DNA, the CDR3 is TGTGCCACCAGTGATCAGACAGGGAAGAGAACTTTT.

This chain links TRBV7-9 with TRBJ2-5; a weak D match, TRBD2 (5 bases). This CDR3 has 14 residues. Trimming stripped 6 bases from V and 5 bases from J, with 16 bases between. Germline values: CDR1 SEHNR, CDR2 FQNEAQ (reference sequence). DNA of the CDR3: TGTGCCAGCAGTTTGTATAGCGAGCTGGAGACCCAGTACTTC. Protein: CASSLYSELETQYF.

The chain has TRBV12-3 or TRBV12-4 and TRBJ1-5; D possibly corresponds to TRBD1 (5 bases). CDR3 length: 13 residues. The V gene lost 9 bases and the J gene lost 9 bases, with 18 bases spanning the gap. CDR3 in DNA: TGTGCCAGTAGTATGAGTTCAGGGCCGCCCCAGCATTTT. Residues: CASSMSSGPPQHF.

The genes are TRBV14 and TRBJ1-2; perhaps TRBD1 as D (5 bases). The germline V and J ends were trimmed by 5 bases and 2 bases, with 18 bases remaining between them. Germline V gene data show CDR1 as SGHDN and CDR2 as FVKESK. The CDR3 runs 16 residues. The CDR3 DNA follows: TGTGCCAGCAGCAAAGGGGAGTGGGTCGGCAACTATGGCTACACCTTC. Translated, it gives CASSKGEWVGNYGYTF. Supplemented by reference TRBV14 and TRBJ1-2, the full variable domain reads EAGVTQFPSHSVIEKGQTVTLRCDPISGHDNLYWYRRVMGKEIKFLLHFVKESKQDESGMPNNRFLAERTGGTYSTLKVQPAELEDSGVYFCASSKGEWVGNYGYTFGSGTRLTVV.